This T cell receptor (beta chain) was recovered during a study of graft-versus-host responses after intestinal transplantation. Study at large: Grafts that recipients had were multivisceral, liver-intestinal, or isolated intestinal transplants. Once they had received anti-thymocyte globulin induction, all recipients took tacrolimus and steroids for around 3 years.

General observations from the study: The recipient marrow held GvH clones, and some of them showed up first in ileum or blood.

Method: immunoSEQ multiplex PCR; TCRdb's copy keeps in-frame clones and lacks some. This table has under 100,000 clones, 80% to 95% appearing once. With respect to this clone: Its cognate antigen is unknown.

V lost 4 bases, J lost 3 bases, and 13 bases lay in between. Germline V gene sequence: CDR1 LGHNA, CDR2 YSLEER. The CDR3 has 16 amino acids. The rearrangement joins TRBV4-3 to TRBJ2-6, with D possibly matching TRBD1 (7 bases). This clonotype was obtained from a human donor who was the organ donor for an intestinal transplant. The sample here was unstimulated CD8+ T cells sorted from spleen or lymph node cells, taken before transplant. The CDR3 here is CASSRGGGSGANVLTF. The CDR3 DNA is TGCGCCAGCAGCCGCGGAGGGGGCAGTGGGGCCAACGTCCTGACTTTC.